The 11 T cell receptor beta chains below come from one sample, sequenced in a study of T cell responses to AZD1222 COVID-19 vaccine. Assay: immunoSEQ multiplex PCR; the TCRdb copy retains only in-frame clones and omits some. The sample contains approximately 200,000 clones, 80% to 95% of which appear only once. This specimen was peripheral blood, taken 28 days after the second AZD1222 dose. These receptors all come from an adult who received the AZD1222 COVID-19 vaccine.

The CDR3 loop reads CASSQSAGADTQYF. DNA for the CDR3: TGTGCCAGCAGCCAATCGGCCGGGGCAGATACGCAGTATTTT. The chain links TRBV16 to TRBJ2-3; tentative D call: TRBD2 (5 bases). Germline CDR1 and CDR2: KGHSY and FQNENV. Trimming removed 0 bases at V and 4 bases at J, with 8 bases between. This CDR3 has 14 residues.

The chain joins TRBV4-2 to TRBJ2-5; 8 bases are a match to TRBD2. CDR1 is LGHNA and CDR2 is YNFKEQ in the germline V gene. V trimming: 2 bases; J trimming: 3 bases; junction bases outside the gene matches: 17. The CDR3 has 19 residues. The CDR3 DNA is TGTGCCAGCAGCCAAATGGCGATAACTAGCGGCAGTTGGGAAGAGACCCAGTACTTC. Protein: CASSQMAITSGSWEETQYF.

The chain has TRBV5-1 and TRBJ2-1; 8 positions match TRBD2. In germline, CDR1 is SGHRS, CDR2 YFSETQ. The CDR3 covers 14 residues. V gave up 4 bases and J gave up 6 bases; unmatched junction bases: 6. The CDR3: CASSPKTSANEQFF. CDR3 nucleotide sequence: TGCGCCAGCAGCCCTAAGACTAGCGCCAATGAGCAGTTCTTC. Full variable domain (rest looked up from reference TRBV5-1 and TRBJ2-1): KAGVTQTPRYLIKTRGQQVTLSCSPISGHRSVSWYQQTPGQGLQFLFEYFSETQRNKGNFPGRFSGRQFSNSRSEMNVSTLELGDSALYLCASSPKTSANEQFFGPGTRLTVL.

The chain links TRBV7-9 to TRBJ1-6, with TRBD1 as a possible D gene (6 bases). There are 16 residues in the CDR3. Trimming pared 5 bases from V and 0 bases from J, leaving 11 bases between. Germline assignment: CDR1 SEHNR and CDR2 FQNEAQ (reference sequence). DNA of the CDR3: TGTGCCAGCAGCCCGGGACAAAGCTCCTATAATTCACCCCTCCACTTT. Residues: CASSPGQSSYNSPLHF.

The chain carries TRBV15 and TRBJ1-6; 9 nucleotides agree with TRBD1. Germline V CDR1 and CDR2: LNHNV, YYDKDF (reference sequence). With 6 bases clipped from V and 5 bases from J, the junction kept 8 bases outside the gene matches. The CDR3 has 16 amino acids. The chain's CDR3 is CATRAGDRVDNSPLHF. In nucleotides, the CDR3 is TGTGCCACCAGAGCGGGGGACAGGGTGGATAATTCACCCCTCCACTTT.

This sequence joins TRBV4-1 and TRBJ2-2; tentatively, D is TRBD1 (6 bases). The CDR3 length is 16 residues. Trimming shortened V by 6 bases and J by 5 bases, and 19 bases separated the two germline ends. CDR1 and CDR2 (germline): MGHRA, YSYEKL. This CDR3 is CASRNTGWGRTGELFF. As DNA, the CDR3 is TGCGCCAGCAGGAACACAGGGTGGGGACGAACCGGGGAGCTGTTTTTT.

The J gene is TRBJ1-2, the V gene TRBV3-1 (or the pseudogene TRBV3-2), with no clear D. The length of the CDR3 is 16 residues. Germline V gene sequence: CDR1 LGHDT, CDR2 YNNKEL (reference sequence). The V gene lost 2 bases and the J gene lost 5 bases, with 18 bases spanning the gap. The CDR3 DNA reads as TGTGCCAGCAGCCAACGTCTCGACTTAAGAGGGTATGGCTACACCTTC. It specifies CASSQRLDLRGYGYTF.

This clone showed up just once. The J gene is TRBJ1-6, the V gene TRBV3-1 (or the pseudogene TRBV3-2); D remains unclear. Germline assignment: CDR1 LGHDT and CDR2 YNNKEL (reference sequence). CDR3 length: 16 residues. The V gene lost 3 bases and the J gene lost 10 bases, with 19 bases spanning the gap. CDR3 sequence reads: CASSQYPGNGGSPLHF. CDR3 coding DNA: TGTGCCAGCAGCCAGTACCCGGGTAACGGAGGGTCACCCCTCCACTTT.

V is TRBV6-5 and J is TRBJ1-1; no clear D. V lost 2 bases and J 0 bases, leaving 7 bases between the germline ends. Germline CDR1 MNHEY, CDR2 SVGAGI. CDR3 size: 14 residues. For the CDR3, the DNA is TGTGCCAGCAGTTACGGAGAAATGAACACTGAAGCTTTCTTT. The encoded protein is CASSYGEMNTEAFF.

The rearrangement links TRBV7-2 to TRBJ2-3; 12 positions agree with TRBD2. CDR3 length: 16 amino acids. V trimming: 4 bases; J trimming: 2 bases; junction bases outside the gene matches: 4. Per germline, CDR1 SGHTA and CDR2 FQGNSA. The CDR3 coding sequence is TGTGCCAGCAGCTCTAGCGGGGGGGCGTACACAGATACGCAGTATTTT. As protein: CASSSSGGAYTDTQYF.

The chain links TRBV19 to TRBJ1-6; D gene unclear. Germline-derived CDR1 and CDR2 are LNHDA and SQIVND (reference sequence). This CDR3 contains 14 residues. V was shortened by 7 bases and J by 8 bases, with 15 bases between the two germline ends. The DNA of the CDR3 is TGTGCCAGTAACCTAATCATCGGGGATTCACCCCTCCACTTT. This translates into CASNLIIGDSPLHF.